This T cell receptor (beta chain) was found in a study of beta chain features in type 1 diabetes. Study-level results: For type 1 diabetes patients, VDJ junctions showed fewer insertions and more deletions. These data did not resolve whether HLA type affects TCRB rearrangement.

The table lists this clone with a few counts. Its antigen remains unknown. The V and J ends lost 1 base and 1 base respectively, with 22 bases between them. This CDR3 is 19 amino acids long. CDR1 and CDR2 from the germline V gene are SGHVS and FNYEAQ. As every portion of the isolated RNA was reverse transcribed, the sequencing read expressed TCRB transcripts. The table came from immunoSEQ multiplex PCR; TCRdb's copy has only in-frame clones and leaves some out. In the table there are under 800,000 clones, roughly a sixth of which are singletons. Each sorted fraction was over 95% pure. The V call is TRBV7-6, the J call TRBJ1-1; D might be TRBD1 (6 bases). This receptor was identified in a young man in good health. The sequenced material came from naive CD4+ T cells from blood. The chain's CDR3 is CASSLGLRDKGLANTEAFF. DNA of the CDR3: TGTGCCAGCAGCTTAGGGCTCCGGGACAAGGGGTTAGCGAACACTGAAGCTTTCTTT.